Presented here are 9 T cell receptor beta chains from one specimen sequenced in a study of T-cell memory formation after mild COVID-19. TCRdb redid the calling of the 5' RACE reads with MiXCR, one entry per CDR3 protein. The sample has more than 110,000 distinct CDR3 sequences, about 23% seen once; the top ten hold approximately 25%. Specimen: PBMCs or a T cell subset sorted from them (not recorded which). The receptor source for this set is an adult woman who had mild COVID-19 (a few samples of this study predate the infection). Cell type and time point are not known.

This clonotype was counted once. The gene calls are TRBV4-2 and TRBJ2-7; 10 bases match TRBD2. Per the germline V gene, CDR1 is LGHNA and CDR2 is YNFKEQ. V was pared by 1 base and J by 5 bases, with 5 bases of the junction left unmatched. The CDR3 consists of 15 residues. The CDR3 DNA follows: TGTGCCAGCAGCCAAGGTGGGCTAGCGGGAGACGAGCAGTACTTC. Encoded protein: CASSQGGLAGDEQYF.

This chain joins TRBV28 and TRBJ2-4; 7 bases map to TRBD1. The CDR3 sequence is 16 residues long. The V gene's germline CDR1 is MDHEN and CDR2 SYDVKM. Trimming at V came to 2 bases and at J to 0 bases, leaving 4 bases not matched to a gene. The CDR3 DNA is TGTGCCAGCAGTTTAAGGTCAGGGGGAGCCAAAAACATTCAGTACTTC. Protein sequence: CASSLRSGGAKNIQYF.

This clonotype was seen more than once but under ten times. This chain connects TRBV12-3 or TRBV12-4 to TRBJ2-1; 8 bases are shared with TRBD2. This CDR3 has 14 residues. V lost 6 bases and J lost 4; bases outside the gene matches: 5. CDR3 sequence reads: CASSIAGLYNEQFF. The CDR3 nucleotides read TGTGCCAGCAGCATAGCGGGACTGTACAATGAGCAGTTCTTC.

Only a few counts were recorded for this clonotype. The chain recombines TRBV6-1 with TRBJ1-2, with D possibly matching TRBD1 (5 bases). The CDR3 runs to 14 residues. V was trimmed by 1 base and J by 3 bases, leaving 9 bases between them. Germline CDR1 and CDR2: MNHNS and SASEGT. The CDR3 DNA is TGTGCCAGCAGTGAAGGTCAGGGAGACTATGGCTACACCTTC. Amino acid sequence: CASSEGQGDYGYTF.

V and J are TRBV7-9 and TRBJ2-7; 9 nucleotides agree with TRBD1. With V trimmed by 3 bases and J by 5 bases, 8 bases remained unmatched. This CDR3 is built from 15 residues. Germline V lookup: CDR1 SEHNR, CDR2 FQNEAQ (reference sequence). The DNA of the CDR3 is TGTGCCAGCAGCTTGAAACGGGACAGGGATCACGAGCAGTACTTC. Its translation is CASSLKRDRDHEQYF.

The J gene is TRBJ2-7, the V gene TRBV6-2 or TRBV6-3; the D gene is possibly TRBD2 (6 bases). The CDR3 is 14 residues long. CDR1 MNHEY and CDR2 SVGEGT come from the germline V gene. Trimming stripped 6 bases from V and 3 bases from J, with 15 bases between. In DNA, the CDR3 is TGTGCCAGCAGCACCGGGATCGGGGGCTACGAGCAGTACTTC. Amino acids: CASSTGIGGYEQYF.

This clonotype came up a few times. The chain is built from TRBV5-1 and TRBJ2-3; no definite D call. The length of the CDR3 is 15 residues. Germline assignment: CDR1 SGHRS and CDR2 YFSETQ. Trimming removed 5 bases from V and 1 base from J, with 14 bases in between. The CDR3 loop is CASSSGGWGTDTQYF. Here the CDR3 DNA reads TGCGCCAGCAGTTCAGGTGGTTGGGGCACAGATACGCAGTATTTT.

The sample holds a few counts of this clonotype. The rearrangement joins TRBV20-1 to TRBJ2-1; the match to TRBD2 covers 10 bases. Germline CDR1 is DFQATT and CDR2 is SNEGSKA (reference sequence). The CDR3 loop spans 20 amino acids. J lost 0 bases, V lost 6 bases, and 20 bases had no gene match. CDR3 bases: TGCAGTGCCCCGCGGGGTAGAAGCGGGGGGGAGATCCCCTCCTACAATGAGCAGTTCTTC. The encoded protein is CSAPRGRSGGEIPSYNEQFF.

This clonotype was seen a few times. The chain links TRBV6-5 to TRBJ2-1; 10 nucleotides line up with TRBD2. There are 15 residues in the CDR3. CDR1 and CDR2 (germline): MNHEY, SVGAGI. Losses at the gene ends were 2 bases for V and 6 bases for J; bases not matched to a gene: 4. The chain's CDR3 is CASSYLAGVGNEQFF. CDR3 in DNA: TGTGCCAGCAGTTACCTAGCGGGAGTAGGCAATGAGCAGTTCTTC.